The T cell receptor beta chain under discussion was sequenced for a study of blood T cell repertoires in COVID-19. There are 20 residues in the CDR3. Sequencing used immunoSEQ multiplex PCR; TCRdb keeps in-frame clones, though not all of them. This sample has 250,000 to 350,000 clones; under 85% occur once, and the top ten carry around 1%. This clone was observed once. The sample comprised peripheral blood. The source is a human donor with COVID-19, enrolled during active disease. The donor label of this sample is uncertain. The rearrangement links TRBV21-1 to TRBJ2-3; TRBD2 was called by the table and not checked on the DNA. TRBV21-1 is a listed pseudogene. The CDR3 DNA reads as TGTGCCAGCAGCAAAGCGCCCGAGACACCGGGACTACCTAGCACAGATACGCAGTATTTT. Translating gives CASSKAPETPGLPSTDTQYF.